This T cell receptor beta chain comes out of a study of shared T cell receptors in the human thymus. Germline V CDR1 and CDR2: SGHRS, YFSETQ. With 4 bases clipped from V and 6 bases from J, the junction kept 17 bases outside the gene matches. This CDR3 is built from 18 residues. The assay was immunoSEQ multiplex PCR, and TCRdb's table has in-frame clones only and misses some. The sample carries under 850,000 clones, approximately 90% recorded once. In addition, the sample was reused for a study of human thymus T cells. That study adds: Thymic samples were excised during corrective heart operations. Apparent bias marked the V and J gene usage of thymic and blood repertoires. Related studies noted strongly shared thymic repertoires across unrelated people.

The TCR comes from a boy under two years old with a congenital heart defect. Material for sequencing was thymocytes. The chain couples TRBV5-1 to TRBJ2-1; 9 bases map to TRBD2. The CDR3 nucleotides are TGCGCCAGCAGCCACCACGCCCAGCGGGAGGTTTGGAGCAATGAGCAGTTCTTC. Its translation is CASSHHAQREVWSNEQFF.